The 3 T cell receptor beta chains in this list originate from one sample, sequenced in a study of blood T cells in healthy people across ages. Primed by a sample-barcoded 5' primer and a J-beta primer mix, a second PCR proceeded for about 7 to 12 cycles. A single record per CDR3 protein comes from TCRdb applying MiXCR to the 5' RACE reads. The sample has approximately 1.5 million distinct CDR3 sequences, around 35% seen once. Sequencing was performed on blood. These receptors were collected from a woman aged 30 to 39 in good health.

A few counts support this clonotype. At one of its ends the junction is not consistent with the germline gene, which may arise from a read error. The chain employs TRBV10-3 and TRBJ2-7, with TRBD2 identical over 9 bases. The CDR3 is 15 residues long. Per the germline V gene, CDR1 is ENHRY and CDR2 is SYGVKD. In DNA form, the CDR3 reads TGTGCCACCAGTGCAGGGCTAGCGGGGCAAAACGAGCAGTACTTC. It specifies CATSAGLAGQNEQYF.

This clonotype was recorded at least ten times. The chain combines TRBV4-2 with TRBJ2-7; 7 positions agree with TRBD1. Germline CDR1 LGHNA, CDR2 YNFKEQ. This CDR3 region has 15 residues. With V trimmed by 8 bases and J by 0 bases, 10 bases remained unmatched. CDR3 protein: CASRGETGRSYEQYF. The DNA for the CDR3 is TGTGCCAGCCGCGGCGAGACAGGGCGCTCCTACGAGCAGTACTTC.

The V gene is TRBV19, the J gene TRBJ2-3, with TRBD2 matching over 8 bases. J lost 2 bases, V lost 3 bases, and 4 bases had no gene match. The CDR3 covers 15 residues. Per germline, CDR1 LNHDA and CDR2 SQIVND (reference sequence). The CDR3 region has the DNA TGTGCCAGTAGTATCTTGACTAGCGCCACAGATACGCAGTATTTT. This translates into CASSILTSATDTQYF.